This is a list of T cell receptor beta chains from one sample in a study of shared clonotypes between healthy human individuals. Using immunoSEQ multiplex PCR, the repertoire was profiled, and TCRdb retains in-frame clones only, with some absent. This sample has around 2,000,000 clones; about 95% occur once, and the top ten carry 0.1% to 0.15%. The sample was naive CD4+ T cells sorted from blood. Receptor source: a young man in good health. CDR3s include the opening cysteine and the closing phenylalanine or tryptophan. D genes are given only for firm matches. Clone size appears in some rows only: once, few, many, or a class for an expanded clone.

TRBD1	TRBV6-5	.	TRBJ1-4	CASSAGTGNNEKLFF	TGTGCCAGCAGTGCCGGGACAGGGAATAATGAAAAACTGTTTTTT
.	TRBV20-1	.	TRBJ1-2	CSASRLGGYTF	TGCAGTGCTAGTAGGTTGGGGGGCTACACCTTC
.	TRBV7-8	once	TRBJ2-5	CASSGRLVRQETQYF	TGTGCCAGCAGCGGTCGACTAGTAAGGCAAGAGACCCAGTACTTC
.	TRBV29-1	.	TRBJ1-5	CSVARGDQPQHF	TGCAGCGTTGCGCGGGGAGATCAGCCCCAGCATTTT
TRBD2	TRBV4-2	.	TRBJ2-5	CASSQAGGTSVQETQYF	TGTGCCAGCAGCCAAGCGGGGGGTACTAGCGTCCAAGAGACCCAGTACTTC
.	TRBV6-5	.	TRBJ1-1	CASRRNLVHGEAFF	TGTGCCAGCAGGCGAAATTTGGTCCACGGTGAAGCTTTCTTT
.	TRBV7-9	.	TRBJ1-2	CASSPREQNYGYTF	TGTGCCAGCAGCCCCCGGGAGCAAAACTATGGCTACACCTTC
TRBD1	TRBV10-3	.	TRBJ1-1	CAISDPDRGTEAFF	TGTGCCATCAGTGACCCGGACAGGGGTACTGAAGCTTTCTTT
.	TRBV30	.	TRBJ1-4	CAWKLGGVGEKLFF	TGTGCCTGGAAACTCGGGGGTGTTGGAGAAAAACTGTTTTTT
TRBD1	TRBV11-3	.	TRBJ2-2	CASSSRQGPGELFF	TGTGCCAGCAGCTCACGACAGGGTCCCGGGGAGCTGTTTTTT
.	TRBV6-4	.	TRBJ2-7	CASLDPRGYEQYF	TGTGCCAGCTTGGACCCAAGGGGATACGAGCAGTACTTC
.	TRBV7-9	.	TRBJ2-2	CASRPQGRGTGELFF	TGTGCCAGCAGGCCACAGGGGCGGGGCACCGGGGAGCTGTTTTTT
TRBD1	TRBV28	.	TRBJ2-3	CASSLGLGTGVLGTDTQYF	TGTGCCAGCAGTTTAGGATTAGGGACAGGAGTACTGGGCACAGATACGCAGTATTTT
.	TRBV5-6	.	TRBJ1-1	CASSWRLNTEAFF	TGTGCCAGCAGCTGGCGGTTGAACACTGAAGCTTTCTTT
TRBD1	TRBV10-3	.	TRBJ2-3	CAISESVGQGGTDTQYF	TGTGCCATCAGTGAGTCGGTAGGACAGGGTGGCACAGATACGCAGTATTTT
.	TRBV5-1	.	TRBJ2-7	CASSLLGSLSYEQYF	TGCGCCAGCAGCTTATTAGGATCTCTCTCCTACGAGCAGTACTTC
TRBD1	TRBV25-1	.	TRBJ1-2	CASSARGGDRVNYGYTF	TGTGCCAGCAGTGCCAGAGGGGGGGACAGGGTGAACTATGGCTACACCTTC
TRBD2	TRBV7-2	.	TRBJ2-1	CASSLIGLAEGHEQFF	TGTGCCAGCAGCTTAATCGGGCTAGCGGAAGGGCATGAGCAGTTCTTC
.	TRBV12-5	.	TRBJ2-7	CASGLVSNEQYF	TGTGCTAGTGGTTTGGTCTCTAACGAGCAGTACTTC
TRBD2	TRBV7-2	.	TRBJ2-1	CASSIALGGANNNEQFF	TGTGCCAGCAGCATCGCTCTCGGGGGGGCCAATAACAATGAGCAGTTCTTC
.	TRBV9	.	TRBJ2-7	CASSVTGSSYEQYF	TGTGCCAGCAGCGTGACGGGAAGCTCCTACGAGCAGTACTTC
TRBD2	TRBV9	.	TRBJ2-1	CASSGTSGGVPGSYNEQFF	TGTGCCAGCAGCGGGACTAGCGGGGGGGTCCCCGGATCCTACAATGAGCAGTTCTTC
.	TRBV7-2	.	TRBJ1-1	CASSLFAGNTEAFF	TGTGCCAGCAGCTTATTTGCGGGCAACACTGAAGCTTTCTTT
TRBD1	TRBV6-1	.	TRBJ2-7	CASKGTVVSYEQYF	TGTGCCAGCAAAGGGACAGTAGTCTCCTACGAGCAGTACTTC
.	TRBV18	.	TRBJ2-5	CASSPGLADGTQYF	TGTGCCAGCTCACCAGGGCTAGCCGACGGGACCCAGTACTTC
TRBD2	TRBV19	.	TRBJ2-2	CASINSPYSGGLNTGELFF	TGTGCCAGTATCAATTCCCCTTATAGCGGGGGACTTAACACCGGGGAGCTGTTTTTT
.	TRBV29-1	.	TRBJ2-3	CSVGTEGEMPDTQYF	TGCAGCGTTGGGACGGAAGGGGAGATGCCAGATACGCAGTATTTT
.	TRBV11-3	once	TRBJ2-3	CASSAGPSGADTQYF	TGTGCCAGCAGCGCAGGCCCATCGGGCGCAGATACGCAGTATTTT
.	TRBV11-2	.	TRBJ1-4	CASSLGRSNEKLFF	TGTGCCAGCAGCTTAGGACGATCAAATGAAAAACTGTTTTTT
.	TRBV2	.	TRBJ2-7	CASRYSYEQYF	TGTGCCAGCCGCTATTCCTACGAGCAGTACTTC
TRBD1	TRBV5-4	.	TRBJ1-1	CASSFRDRTNTEAFF	TGTGCCAGCAGCTTCCGGGACAGGACGAACACTGAAGCTTTCTTT
.	TRBV30	.	TRBJ2-5	CAWREEGLRTQYF	TGTGCCTGGAGGGAGGAGGGGCTGCGGACCCAGTACTTC
.	TRBV30	.	TRBJ1-6	CAWSEGTGTSPLHF	TGTGCCTGGAGTGAGGGCACCGGCACTTCACCCCTCCACTTT
.	TRBV7-9	.	TRBJ2-2	CASSPRGGRTGELFF	TGTGCCAGCAGCCCACGTGGGGGCCGGACCGGGGAGCTGTTTTTT
.	TRBV6-1	.	TRBJ1-3	CASSDSWGNTIYF	TGTGCCAGCAGTGACAGCTGGGGAAACACCATATATTTT
.	TRBV6-1	once	TRBJ1-5	CASSHREDQPQHF	TGTGCCAGCAGCCACAGGGAGGATCAGCCCCAGCATTTT
.	TRBV6-5	.	TRBJ1-1	CASRQGKTEAFF	TGTGCCAGCAGACAGGGAAAAACTGAAGCTTTCTTT
.	TRBV15	once	TRBJ2-7	CATSRAPGFDEQYF	TGTGCCACCAGCAGGGCTCCGGGGTTCGACGAGCAGTACTTC
.	TRBV6-5	.	TRBJ1-1	CASSYSRGRTEAFF	TGTGCCAGCAGTTACTCCCGAGGTAGGACTGAAGCTTTCTTT
.	TRBV12-5	.	TRBJ1-1	CASGLVQGLGTEAFF	TGTGCTAGTGGTTTGGTACAGGGCCTGGGCACTGAAGCTTTCTTT
.	TRBV6-1	.	TRBJ1-4	CASSEVVGPEKLFF	TGTGCCAGCAGTGAAGTAGTCGGACCAGAAAAACTGTTTTTT
.	TRBV5-1	.	TRBJ1-5	CASSQWGGQPQHF	TGCGCCAGCAGCCAGTGGGGGGGGCAGCCCCAGCATTTT